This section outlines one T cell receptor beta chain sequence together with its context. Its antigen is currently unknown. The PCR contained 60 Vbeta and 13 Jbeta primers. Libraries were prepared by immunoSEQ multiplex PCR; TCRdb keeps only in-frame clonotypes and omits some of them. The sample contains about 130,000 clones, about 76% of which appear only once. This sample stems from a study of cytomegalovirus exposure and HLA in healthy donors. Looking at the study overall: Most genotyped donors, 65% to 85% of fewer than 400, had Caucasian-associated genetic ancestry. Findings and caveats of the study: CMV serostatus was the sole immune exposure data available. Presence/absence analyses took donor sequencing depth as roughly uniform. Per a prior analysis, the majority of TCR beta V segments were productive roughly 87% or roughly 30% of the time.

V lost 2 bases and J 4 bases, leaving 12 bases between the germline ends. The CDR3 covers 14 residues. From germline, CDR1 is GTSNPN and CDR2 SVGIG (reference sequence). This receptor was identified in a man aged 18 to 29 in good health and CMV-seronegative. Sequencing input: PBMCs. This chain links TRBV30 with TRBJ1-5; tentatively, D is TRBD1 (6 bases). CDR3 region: CAWSRTGTNQPQHF. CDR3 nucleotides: TGTGCCTGGAGTCGCACAGGGACAAATCAGCCCCAGCATTTT. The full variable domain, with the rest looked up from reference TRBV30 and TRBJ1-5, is SQTIHQWPATLVQPVGSPLSLECTVEGTSNPNLYWYRQAAGRGLQLLFYSVGIGQISSEVPQNLSASRPQDRQFILSSKKLLLSDSGFYLCAWSRTGTNQPQHFGDGTRLSIL.